A single sample is the source of the 21 T cell receptor beta chains below, sequenced in a study of technical replicates of blood from several donors. The assay was immunoSEQ multiplex PCR, and TCRdb's table has in-frame clones only and misses some. The sample records over 70,000 clones, around nine tenths being singletons. Material for sequencing was T cells isolated from PBMCs. Every receptor here comes from a human donor in good health.

CDR3 sequence: CASSFGNTEAFF. The CDR3, as DNA: TGTGCCAGCAGTTTCGGGAACACTGAAGCTTTCTTT. The V and J genes are TRBV27 and TRBJ1-1; D uncertain. The V end was cut by 3 bases, the J end by 1 base, with 3 bases between. CDR3 length: 12 residues. Germline V gene data show CDR1 as MNHEY and CDR2 as SMNVEV (reference sequence).

The rearrangement uses TRBV7-9 and TRBJ1-5; D gene ambiguous. The CDR3 has 14 amino acids. Trimming removed 8 bases at V and 0 bases at J, with 11 bases between. CDR1 is SEHNR and CDR2 is FQNEAQ in the germline V gene (reference sequence). As DNA, the CDR3 is TGTGCCAGCGATAGTAGTTATAGCAATCAGCCCCAGCATTTT. Amino acids: CASDSSYSNQPQHF.

This clone turned up a few times. The chain combines TRBV19 with TRBJ2-1, with unresolved D. This CDR3 contains 12 residues. Germline V gene data show CDR1 as LNHDA and CDR2 as SQIVND (reference sequence). Trimming pared 3 bases from V and 10 bases from J, leaving 10 bases between. The CDR3 region has the DNA TGTGCCAGTAGTATCAGGCAATCCGAGCAGTTCTTC. Its protein is CASSIRQSEQFF.

J is TRBJ1-4 and V is TRBV7-2, with 11 bases matching TRBD1. Looked up from germline, CDR1 is SGHTA and CDR2 is FQGNSA. V was pared by 4 bases and J by 6 bases, with 1 base of the junction left unmatched. The CDR3 runs to 14 residues. The CDR3 protein is CASSWDRGDEKLFF. The DNA for the CDR3 is TGTGCCAGCAGCTGGGACAGGGGGGATGAAAAACTGTTTTTT.

The chain employs TRBV30 and TRBJ2-1; 8 positions agree with TRBD2. Trimming removed 2 bases from V and 4 bases from J; junction bases left unmatched: 4. Germline V gene lookup returns CDR1 GTSNPN and CDR2 SVGIG (reference sequence). CDR3 size: 14 residues. Here the CDR3 reads CAWSLSGVYNEQFF. CDR3 nucleotides: TGTGCCTGGAGTCTTAGCGGGGTTTACAATGAGCAGTTCTTC.

The rearrangement links TRBV6-5 to TRBJ2-7, with D perhaps matching TRBD2 (6 bases). Germline CDR1 and CDR2: MNHEY and SVGAGI. V was cut by 5 bases and J by 3 bases, with 14 bases left in between. The CDR3 contains 14 residues. CDR3: CASSKGRGLYEQYF. For the CDR3, the DNA is TGTGCCAGCAGTAAAGGACGGGGACTCTACGAGCAGTACTTC.

The chain recombines TRBV19 with TRBJ2-1, with 9 bases matching TRBD1. V trimming: 5 bases; J trimming: 9 bases; junction bases outside the gene matches: 8. Germline CDR1 LNHDA, CDR2 SQIVND (reference sequence). The CDR3 has 14 amino acids. CDR3 nucleotides: TGTGCCAGTAGTGGGACAGGGAATCCGGGTGAGCAGTTCTTC. It codes for CASSGTGNPGEQFF.

Here the CDR3 reads CASSPGLYQPQHF. The CDR3 DNA is TGTGCCAGCAGCCCAGGGTTGTATCAGCCCCAGCATTTT. This chain joins TRBV11-2 and TRBJ1-5, with a possible D match to TRBD1 (5 bases). Deletions cut 5 bases from V and 5 bases from J, with 10 bases between. Per the germline V gene, CDR1 is SGHAT and CDR2 is FQNNGV. The CDR3 extends over 13 amino acids.

The chain has TRBV25-1 and TRBJ2-1; 7 bases are shared with TRBD2. CDR3 length equals 17 residues. CDR1 is MGHDK, CDR2 SYGVNS, per germline. The V and J ends lost 1 base and 2 bases, in that order; junction bases with no gene match: 8. The CDR3 protein is CASSEFSGFGAYNEQFF. In DNA, the CDR3 is TGTGCCAGCAGTGAATTTAGCGGGTTTGGGGCCTACAATGAGCAGTTCTTC.

The chain recombines TRBV6-5 with TRBJ1-2; 7 bases agree with TRBD1. CDR3 length: 13 amino acids. The germline CDR1 and CDR2 sequences are MNHEY and SVGAGI. V was clipped by 6 bases and J by 4 bases; unmatched bases: 5. CDR3 sequence (DNA): TGTGCCAGCAGCACTTCAGGGGGCTATGGCTACACCTTC. Protein: CASSTSGGYGYTF.

The CDR3 nucleotides are TGTGCCAGCAGCTTGTTCCAGGGAAACATTCAGTACTTC. Translating gives CASSLFQGNIQYF. The J gene is TRBJ2-4, the V gene TRBV7-3; weak D call: TRBD1 (5 bases). Per germline, CDR1 SGHTA and CDR2 FQGTGA. Trimming removed 3 bases at V and 6 bases at J, with 9 bases between. This CDR3 region has 13 residues.

This clone has just one count. This chain uses TRBV25-1 with TRBJ1-2; D perhaps matches TRBD1 (6 bases). V was pared by 8 bases and J by 0 bases, with 13 bases between. The CDR3 covers 14 residues. The germline V gene encodes CDR1 MGHDK and CDR2 SYGVNS. This chain's CDR3 is CASGRQATNYGYTF. In DNA, the CDR3 is TGTGCCAGCGGAAGACAGGCAACTAACTATGGCTACACCTTC.

The chain has TRBV11-2 and TRBJ1-3; D is perhaps TRBD1 (5 bases). Germline-derived CDR1 and CDR2 are SGHAT and FQNNGV. CDR3 length equals 15 residues. The V end was cut by 5 bases, the J end by 2 bases, with 13 bases between. The CDR3 region is CASSPIWGPGNTIYF. The CDR3 DNA reads as TGTGCCAGCAGCCCGATATGGGGCCCTGGAAACACCATATATTTT.

This clone was detected once. The gene calls are TRBV28 and TRBJ2-7, with D possibly TRBD1 on 6 matching bases. Germline loops: CDR1 MDHEN, CDR2 SYDVKM. Trimming removed 5 bases from V and 7 bases from J, with 24 bases in between. The CDR3 loop spans 16 amino acids. The CDR3 region is CASSVTGQAIRGEQYF. DNA for the CDR3: TGTGCCAGCAGTGTCACAGGGCAGGCCATTCGTGGGGAGCAGTACTTC.

In its sample, this clone was seen once. The CDR3 sequence: CASSLEPQGWSGANVLTF. The CDR3 DNA reads as TGTGCCAGCAGCTTAGAGCCCCAGGGGTGGAGTGGGGCCAACGTCCTGACTTTC. The chain has TRBV11-1 and TRBJ2-6; TRBD1 is a possible D gene (6 bases). The V and J ends lost 1 base and 3 bases respectively, with 16 bases between them. This CDR3 is 18 amino acids long. The germline gives CDR1 SGHAT, CDR2 FQDESV (reference sequence).

This chain joins TRBV19 and TRBJ2-7, with a possible D match to TRBD2 (6 bases). The CDR3 covers 15 residues. The germline CDR1 and CDR2 sequences are LNHDA and SQIVND (reference sequence). Trimming stripped 4 bases from V and 7 bases from J, with 20 bases between. The DNA of the CDR3 is TGTGCCAGTAGTAATTTTCTAGCGAGATTGCCTGAGCAGTACTTC. It encodes CASSNFLARLPEQYF.

In this sample, this clone turned up a few times. The chain combines TRBV27 with TRBJ1-5; 9 nucleotides match TRBD1. The length of the CDR3 is 19 residues. Germline-derived CDR1 and CDR2 are MNHEY and SMNVEV (reference sequence). The trim removed 6 bases at V and 0 bases at J, leaving 15 bases unmatched. This chain's CDR3 is CASSLEAKTGGASNQPQHF. The DNA for the CDR3 is TGTGCCAGCAGCCTCGAGGCAAAGACAGGGGGTGCTAGCAATCAGCCCCAGCATTTT.

The chain recombines TRBV7-9 with TRBJ2-2, with D maybe TRBD1 (6 bases). Germline CDR1 SEHNR, CDR2 FQNEAQ (reference sequence). V lost 5 bases and J lost 2, with 12 bases in between. The CDR3 consists of 15 residues. This CDR3 reads CASSRDMINTGELFF. In nucleotides, the CDR3 is TGTGCCAGCAGCCGGGACATGATAAACACCGGGGAGCTGTTTTTT.

The J gene is TRBJ1-1, the V gene TRBV20-1; a weak D match, TRBD1 (6 bases). The CDR3 covers 10 residues. Germline V gives CDR1 DFQATT, CDR2 SNEGSKA (reference sequence). The V end was cut by 6 bases, the J end by 8 bases, with 10 bases between. CDR3 residues: CSADSKEAFF. The DNA of the CDR3 is TGCAGTGCGGACAGCAAGGAAGCTTTCTTT.

The V and J genes are TRBV5-1 and TRBJ2-7; 10 bases are shared with TRBD1. V lost 5 bases, J lost 1 base, and 3 bases stayed unmatched. The length of the CDR3 is 14 residues. The germline gives CDR1 SGHRS, CDR2 YFSETQ. The CDR3 loop reads CASSGTGVSYEQYF. The CDR3 coding sequence is TGCGCCAGCAGTGGGACAGGGGTTTCCTACGAGCAGTACTTC. Variable domain in full (rest from reference TRBV5-1 and TRBJ2-7): KAGVTQTPRYLIKTRGQQVTLSCSPISGHRSVSWYQQTPGQGLQFLFEYFSETQRNKGNFPGRFSGRQFSNSRSEMNVSTLELGDSALYLCASSGTGVSYEQYFGPGTRLTVT.

The rearrangement joins TRBV5-1 to TRBJ1-2; D might be TRBD1 (5 bases). Germline loops: CDR1 SGHRS, CDR2 YFSETQ. V lost 4 bases and J lost 4, with 11 bases in between. The CDR3 is 13 residues long. CDR3 in DNA: TGCGCCAGCAGCCTCACAGGTACCTATGGCTACACCTTC. Its translation is CASSLTGTYGYTF.